This T cell receptor beta chain was observed in a study of blood T cell repertoires in COVID-19. Study in general: The origin of the acute and convalescent COVID-19 samples was the United States, Italy and Spain. Sample material is recorded as cDNA or gDNA derived from T cells, B-cell-depleted T cells, or PBMCs.

Using immunoSEQ multiplex PCR, the repertoire was profiled, and TCRdb retains in-frame clones only, with some absent. The top ten hold under 2% of the sample, which has fewer than 350,000 clones, less than 85% seen once. Living in 24 US areas, the participants were between roughly 18 and 89 years of age. Between the trimmed V and J ends, which lost 3 bases and 5 bases, there was a span of 9 bases. This CDR3 spans 13 amino acids. Material for sequencing was PBMCs or T cells enriched from blood (not recorded which). V gene TRBV12-3 or TRBV12-4 combines with J gene TRBJ2-3, with D unresolved. This TCR was sampled from a woman in her twenties or thirties who had been exposed to COVID-19. This CDR3 is CASSFPHGDTQYF. The DNA for the CDR3 is TGTGCCAGCAGTTTCCCACATGGAGATACGCAGTATTTT.